The rows below give T cell receptor beta chains drawn from one sample of a study of glioma-infiltrating T cells after dendritic cell vaccination. The table came from immunoSEQ multiplex PCR; TCRdb's copy has only in-frame clones and leaves some out. This table holds approximately 110,000 clones, 90% found once. Source: blood, taken after dendritic cell vaccination. The receptors come from a human donor with glioblastoma. The CDR3 runs from the conserved cysteine through the conserved F or W.

V	J	CDR3
TRBV30	TRBJ2-7	CAWRNSASYEQYF
TRBV2	TRBJ1-1	CASQIFMNTEAFF
TRBV5-6	TRBJ1-1	CASSFVEAPEAFF
TRBV4-2	TRBJ2-3	CASSRTSGGGTDTQYF
TRBV6-1	TRBJ1-2	CASSARDRDINTF
TRBV28	TRBJ1-2	CASSTGGTNYGYTF
TRBV21-1	TRBJ1-2	CASSPRPRPMEGYTF
TRBV2	TRBJ1-4	CASSVRVATNEKLFF
TRBV10-3	TRBJ1-5	CAISEKGNQPQHF
TRBV9	TRBJ2-2	CASSPKGGERAGELFF
TRBV6-5	-	CASSYDPSRTYEQYF
TRBV5-1	TRBJ1-1	CASRGRGTLGTEAFF
TRBV19	TRBJ2-5	CASAVEGGGTQYF
TRBV13	TRBJ2-6	CASSPRGTGANVLTF
TRBV6-1	TRBJ1-5	CASSGSGSNFQPQHF
TRBV6-5	TRBJ2-7	CASSPQGASYEQYF
TRBV25-1	TRBJ2-5	CASRSTRRVEDETQYF
TRBV2	TRBJ1-2	CASRKVGQGPGGYTF
TRBV5-1	TRBJ2-7	CASSLGLEAEQYF
TRBV6-5	TRBJ2-7	CASSYTYSGSGDEQYF
TRBV5-1	TRBJ1-4	CASSLQGANEKLFF
TRBV6-6	TRBJ1-1	CASTRSGPNTEAFF
TRBV2	TRBJ1-5	CASSADRGQGNQPQHF
TRBV2	TRBJ1-1	CASSEWTAMNTEAFF
TRBV6-5	TRBJ1-3	CASSYSRRGQRNTIYF
TRBV30	TRBJ2-2	CAWRPQSIGELFF
TRBV18	TRBJ2-1	CASSPRGQGLNEQFF
TRBV6-4	TRBJ1-5	CASSPQGSGNQPQHF
TRBV19	TRBJ1-6	CASSDYSGSYNSPLHF
TRBV7-9	TRBJ1-2	CASSLGSGRGDYGYTF
TRBV2	TRBJ2-7	CASREDRGTYEQYF
TRBV5-1	TRBJ2-6	CASQNHRASGANVLTF
TRBV13	TRBJ2-7	CASSLFYEQYF
TRBV4-2	TRBJ2-2	CASSQQWEGQGNGELFF
TRBV30	TRBJ1-1	CAWSVPRRSTEAFF
TRBV7-9	TRBJ1-5	CASSPTEGGQPQHF
TRBV2	TRBJ2-5	CASRPASPGETQYF
TRBV6-5	TRBJ2-6	CASSYSLLSGANVLTF
TRBV9	TRBJ2-5	CASSTGLAGAGETQYF
TRBV5-4	TRBJ2-3	CASSSGTSSSTDTQYF
TRBV4-1	TRBJ2-3	CASSLGLADTDTQYF
TRBV9	TRBJ2-1	CASSQTSGDYNEQFF
TRBV6-1	TRBJ2-3	CASTSGRDTDTQYF
TRBV6-5	TRBJ2-5	CASSPRLEGETQYF
TRBV7-3	TRBJ2-1	CASSLSGMSSYNEQFF
TRBV5-5	TRBJ1-1	CASSLREDTEAFF
TRBV7-3	TRBJ2-6	CASSPSGTGPPSGANVLTF
TRBV27	TRBJ2-7	CASSGPGLSVNF
TRBV9	TRBJ2-3	CASSLSSGGTDTQYF
TRBV19	TRBJ1-4	CASSSGQFPGEKLFF
TRBV25-1	TRBJ2-5	CASSESGLGEETQYF
TRBV5-4	TRBJ1-4	CASSSFGTGYEKLFF
TRBV10-2	TRBJ2-1	CASSPAGAGNEQFF
TRBV7-8	TRBJ1-1	CASSLDTGKTEAFF